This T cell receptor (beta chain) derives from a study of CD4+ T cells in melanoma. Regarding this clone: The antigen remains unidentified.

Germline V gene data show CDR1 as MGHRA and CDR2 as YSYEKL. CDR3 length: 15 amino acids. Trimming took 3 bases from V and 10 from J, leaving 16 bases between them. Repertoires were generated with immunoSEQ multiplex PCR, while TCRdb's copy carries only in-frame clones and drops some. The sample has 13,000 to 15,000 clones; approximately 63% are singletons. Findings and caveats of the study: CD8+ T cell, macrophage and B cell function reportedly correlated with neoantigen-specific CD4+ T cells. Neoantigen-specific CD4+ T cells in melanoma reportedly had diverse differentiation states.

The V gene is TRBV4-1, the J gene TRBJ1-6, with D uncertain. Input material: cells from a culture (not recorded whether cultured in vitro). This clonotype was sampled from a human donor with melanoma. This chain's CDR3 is CASSQVSPPSSPLHF. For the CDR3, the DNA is TGCGCCAGCAGCCAGGTTTCTCCTCCAAGCTCACCCCTCCACTTT.